This T cell receptor beta chain was sequenced in a study of beta chain features in type 1 diabetes. The V gene lost 1 base and the J gene lost 5 bases, with 6 bases spanning the gap. Germline assignment: CDR1 SGHDT and CDR2 YYEEEE. The CDR3 extends over 12 amino acids. Study observations and caveats: VDJ junctions in type 1 diabetes patients carried more deletions and fewer insertions. Patients with Type 1 diabetes showed moderately but significantly shorter TCRB CDR3s in all four CD4+ subsets. Resolution of whether HLA type affects TCRB rearrangement was not achieved here.

About this clone itself: Its antigen is undetermined.

Expressed TCRB transcripts were sequenced, since all the RNA that had been isolated was reverse transcribed. The read count averaged about 3.3 million across naive, central memory and regulatory T cell samples. The data were produced by immunoSEQ multiplex PCR, yet TCRdb's version contains in-frame clones alone and is incomplete. The sample holds about 740,000 clones, around an eighth seen once. In total, each donor contributed a single heparinised blood draw that averaged approximately 0.12 L. The rearrangement uses TRBV5-6 and TRBJ1-2; D unresolved. Input material: naive CD4+ T cells from blood. This sequence originates from a man younger than 35 with type 1 diabetes. CDR3 sequence reads: CASSLTEYGYTF. In DNA, the CDR3 is TGTGCCAGCAGCTTGACCGAGTATGGCTACACCTTC.